This TCR beta chain appears in the sequencing data of a study of shared clonotypes between healthy human individuals. The method was immunoSEQ multiplex PCR; TCRdb's version includes in-frame clones alone and lacks a portion of them. The sample records some 650,000 clones, approximately 97% being singletons. Study-level findings and limits: Among non-shared clonotypes, generation probabilities were lower than among those shared by all four donors.

This clone appeared once. Its antigen is unidentified. This TCR came from a woman in her 30s in good health. The material sequenced was naive CD4+ T cells sorted from blood. Subset described: CD45RA+ positively selected.

The DNA of the CDR3 is TGTGCCAGCAGCTTATTAGAGGGCTCCTACGAGCAGTACTTC. Protein: CASSLLEGSYEQYF. The chain carries TRBV11-1 and TRBJ2-7; a weak D match, TRBD2 (5 bases). The CDR3 length is 14 residues. With 2 bases removed from V and 0 bases from J, the gap between germline ends came to 8 bases. CDR1 is SGHAT and CDR2 is FQDESV in the germline V gene (reference sequence).